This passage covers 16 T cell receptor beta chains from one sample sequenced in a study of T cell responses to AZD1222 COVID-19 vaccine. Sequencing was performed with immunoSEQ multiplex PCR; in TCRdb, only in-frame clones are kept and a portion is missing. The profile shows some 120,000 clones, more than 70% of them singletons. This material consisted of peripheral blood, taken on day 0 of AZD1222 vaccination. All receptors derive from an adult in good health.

This chain's CDR3 is CAWSVDGNSGNTIYF. For the CDR3, the DNA is TGTGCCTGGAGTGTAGACGGGAACTCTGGAAACACCATATATTTT. The rearrangement joins TRBV30 to TRBJ1-3; D remains ambiguous. The germline V and J ends were trimmed by 0 bases and 0 bases, with 9 bases remaining between them. Germline V CDR1 and CDR2: GTSNPN, SVGIG (reference sequence). This CDR3 contains 15 residues.

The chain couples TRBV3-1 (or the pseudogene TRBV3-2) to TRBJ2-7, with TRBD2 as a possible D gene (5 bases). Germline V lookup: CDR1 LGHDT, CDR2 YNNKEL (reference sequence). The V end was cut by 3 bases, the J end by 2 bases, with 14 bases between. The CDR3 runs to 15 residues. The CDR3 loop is CASSQDSSGAYEQYF. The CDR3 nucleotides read TGTGCCAGCAGCCAGGATAGCAGCGGCGCCTACGAGCAGTACTTC.

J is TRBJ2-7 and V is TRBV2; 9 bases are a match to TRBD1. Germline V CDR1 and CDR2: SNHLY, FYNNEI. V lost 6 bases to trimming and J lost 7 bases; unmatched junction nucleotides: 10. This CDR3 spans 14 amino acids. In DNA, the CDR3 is TGTGCCAGCAGCGGACAGGGGAAGCTTGGGGAGCAGTACTTC. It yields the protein CASSGQGKLGEQYF.

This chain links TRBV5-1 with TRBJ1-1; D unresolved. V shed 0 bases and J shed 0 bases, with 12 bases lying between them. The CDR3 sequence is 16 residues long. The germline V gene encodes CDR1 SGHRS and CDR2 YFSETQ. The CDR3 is CASSLGSGMMNTEAFF. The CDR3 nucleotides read TGCGCCAGCAGCTTGGGATCGGGGATGATGAACACTGAAGCTTTCTTT.

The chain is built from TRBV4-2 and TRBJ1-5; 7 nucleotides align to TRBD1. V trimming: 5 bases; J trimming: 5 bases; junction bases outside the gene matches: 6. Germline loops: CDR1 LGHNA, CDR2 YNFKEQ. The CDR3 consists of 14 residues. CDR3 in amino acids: CASSDRVGDQPQHF. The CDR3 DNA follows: TGTGCCAGCAGCGACAGGGTGGGGGATCAGCCCCAGCATTTT.

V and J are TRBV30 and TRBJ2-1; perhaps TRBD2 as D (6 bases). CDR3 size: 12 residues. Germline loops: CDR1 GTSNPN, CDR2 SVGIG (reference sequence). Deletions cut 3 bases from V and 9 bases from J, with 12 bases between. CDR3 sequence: CAWREGGAEQFF. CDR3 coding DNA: TGTGCCTGGAGGGAAGGAGGGGCTGAGCAGTTCTTC.

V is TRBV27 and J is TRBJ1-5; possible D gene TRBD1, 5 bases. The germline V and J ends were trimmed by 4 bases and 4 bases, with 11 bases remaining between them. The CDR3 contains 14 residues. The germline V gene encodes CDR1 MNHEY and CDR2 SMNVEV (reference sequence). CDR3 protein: CASSSSGLNQPQHF. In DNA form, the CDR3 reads TGTGCCAGCAGTTCCTCAGGGTTGAATCAGCCCCAGCATTTT.

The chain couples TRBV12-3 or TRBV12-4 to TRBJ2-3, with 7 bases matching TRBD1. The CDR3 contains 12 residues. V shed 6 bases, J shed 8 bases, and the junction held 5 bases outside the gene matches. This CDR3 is CASSQGQPTQYF. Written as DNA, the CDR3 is TGTGCCAGCAGCCAGGGACAGCCTACGCAGTATTTT.

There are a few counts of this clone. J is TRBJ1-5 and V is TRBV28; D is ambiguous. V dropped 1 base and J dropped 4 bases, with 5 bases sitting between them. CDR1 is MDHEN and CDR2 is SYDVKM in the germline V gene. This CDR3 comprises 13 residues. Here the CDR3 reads CASSLFANQPQHF. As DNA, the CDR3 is TGTGCCAGCAGTTTATTTGCTAATCAGCCCCAGCATTTT.

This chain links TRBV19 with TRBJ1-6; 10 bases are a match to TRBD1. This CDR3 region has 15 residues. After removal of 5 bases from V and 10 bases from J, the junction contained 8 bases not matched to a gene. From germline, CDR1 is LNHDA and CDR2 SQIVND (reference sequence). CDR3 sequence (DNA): TGTGCCAGTAGTCCCACAGGACAGGGGGACTCACCCCTCCACTTT. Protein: CASSPTGQGDSPLHF.

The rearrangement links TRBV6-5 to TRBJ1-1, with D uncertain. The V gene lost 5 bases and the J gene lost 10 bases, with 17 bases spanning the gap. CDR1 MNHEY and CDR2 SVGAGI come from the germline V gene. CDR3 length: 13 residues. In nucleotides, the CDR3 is TGTGCCAGCAGTCGCCTTGGACGTGAAGGAGCTTTCTTT. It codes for CASSRLGREGAFF.

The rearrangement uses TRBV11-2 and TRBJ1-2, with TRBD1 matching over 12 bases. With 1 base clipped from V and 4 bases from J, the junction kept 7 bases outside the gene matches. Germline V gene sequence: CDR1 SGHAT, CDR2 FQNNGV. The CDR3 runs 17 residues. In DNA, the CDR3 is TGTGCCAGCAGCTTAGCCGCACCGGGACAGGGGGCCTATGGCTACACCTTC. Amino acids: CASSLAAPGQGAYGYTF.

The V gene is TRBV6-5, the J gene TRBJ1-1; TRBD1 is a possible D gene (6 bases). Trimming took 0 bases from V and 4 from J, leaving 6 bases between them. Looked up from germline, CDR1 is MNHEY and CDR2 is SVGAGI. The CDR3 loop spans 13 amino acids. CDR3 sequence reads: CASSYSGGTEAFF. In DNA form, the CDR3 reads TGTGCCAGCAGTTACTCAGGGGGCACTGAAGCTTTCTTT.

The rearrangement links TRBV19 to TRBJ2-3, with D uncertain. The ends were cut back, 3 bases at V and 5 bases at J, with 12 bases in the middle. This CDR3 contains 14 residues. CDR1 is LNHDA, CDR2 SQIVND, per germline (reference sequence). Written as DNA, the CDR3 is TGTGCCAGTAGTATGTCCCTACTACAAGATACGCAGTATTTT. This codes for CASSMSLLQDTQYF. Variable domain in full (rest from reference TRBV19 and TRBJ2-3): DGGITQSPKYLFRKEGQNVTLSCEQNLNHDAMYWYRQDPGQGLRLIYYSQIVNDFQKGDIAEGYSVSREKKESFPLTVTSAQKNPTAFYLCASSMSLLQDTQYFGPGTRLTVL.

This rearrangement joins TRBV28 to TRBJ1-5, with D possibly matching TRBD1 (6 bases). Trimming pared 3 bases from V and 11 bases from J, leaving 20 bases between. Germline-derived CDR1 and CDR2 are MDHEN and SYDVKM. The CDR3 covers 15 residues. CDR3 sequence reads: CASSFLDRRASAQHF. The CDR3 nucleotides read TGTGCCAGCAGTTTCCTAGACAGGAGAGCATCAGCCCAGCATTTT. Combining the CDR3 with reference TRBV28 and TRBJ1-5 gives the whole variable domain DVKVTQSSRYLVKRTGEKVFLECVQDMDHENMFWYRQDPGLGLRLIYFSYDVKMKEKGDIPEGYSVSREKKERFSLILESASTNQTSMYLCASSFLDRRASAQHFGDGTRLSIL.

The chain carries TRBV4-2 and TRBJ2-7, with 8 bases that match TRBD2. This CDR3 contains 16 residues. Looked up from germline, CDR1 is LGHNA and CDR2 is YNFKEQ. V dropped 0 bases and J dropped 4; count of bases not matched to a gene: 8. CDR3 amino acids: CASSQDVDSGTYEQYF. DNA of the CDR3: TGTGCCAGCAGCCAAGATGTCGATAGCGGGACATACGAGCAGTACTTC.